This T cell receptor beta chain was identified in a study of naive and memory T cell subsets. Study observations and caveats: TCR abundance followed a power law differing between naive and memory subsets.

This CDR3 contains 15 residues. In germline, CDR1 is SEHNR, CDR2 FQNEAQ (reference sequence). With 1 base removed from V and 1 base from J, the gap between germline ends came to 8 bases. Separate alpha and beta amplification began at the second PCR step. On this clonotype itself: Its cognate antigen is unknown.

An equimolar mix of two oligonucleotides served as the beta constant-region primer for TRBC1 and TRBC2. Nested alpha and beta constant-region primers with the SP2 primer drove four PCR rounds on ligated cDNA. TCRdb recomputed calls from the UMI-ligation and nested PCR reads with MiXCR, one row per CDR3 protein. The profile shows 21,000 or so distinct CDR3 sequences, approximately 11% of them singletons. The sequenced material came from central memory CD8+ T cells from blood. The receptor comes from a human donor in good health. The rearrangement uses TRBV7-9 and TRBJ2-1, with TRBD2 as a possible D gene (5 bases). The CDR3 is CASSLVRVSYNEQFF. DNA for the CDR3: TGTGCCAGCAGCTTAGTGCGGGTATCCTACAATGAGCAGTTCTTC. Combining the CDR3 with reference TRBV7-9 and TRBJ2-1 gives the whole variable domain DTGVSQNPRHKITKRGQNVTFRCDPISEHNRLYWYRQTLGQGPEFLTYFQNEAQLEKSRLLSDRFSAERPKGSFSTLEIQRTEQGDSAMYLCASSLVRVSYNEQFFGPGTRLTVL.